These 5 T cell receptor beta chains share one sample of origin, sequenced in a study of T cells after posttransplantation cyclophosphamide (dated by TCRdb to between 2015 and 2016). Receptor amplification or capture employed the immunoSEQ multiplex PCR assay. As stored in TCRdb, this immuneACCESS dataset retains in-frame rearrangements with V and J assigned. A fraction of the clones does not appear; measured against another copy, unresolved V genes explain less than half of the discrepancy, and the remainder lacks a known reason. The sample data list approximately 15,000 clones, and around 80% of these were observed just once. Clones ranked in the top ten supply under 3.5% of the sample. The control cohort was about 10 patients given myeloablative marrow transplants with methotrexate plus a calcineurin inhibitor, sampled 1 year after transplant. Sequences were derived from PBMCs, sampled 441 days after allogeneic stem cell transplant with calcineurin inhibitor and methotrexate. These receptors were taken from a male patient in his 30s who received an allogeneic stem cell transplant from an unrelated donor, was CMV-positive, and had acute and chronic GVHD. Some T cells present after a transplant may be cells of the graft donor.

This rearrangement joins TRBV5-6 to TRBJ2-5; 9 nucleotides line up with TRBD1. The J call may be mistaken, given a closer DNA end match to TRBJ2-7. Germline V gives CDR1 SGHDT, CDR2 YYEEEE. There are 14 residues in the CDR3. CDR3: CASSWDRETYEQYF. The DNA for the CDR3 is TGTGCCAGCAGCTGGGACAGGGAGACCTACGAGCAGTACTTC.

This chain uses TRBV19 with TRBJ1-2; D gene unclear. The germline gives CDR1 LNHDA, CDR2 SQIVND (reference sequence). The V end was cut by 6 bases, the J end by 6 bases, with 17 bases between. The CDR3 is 14 amino acids. Here the CDR3 DNA reads TGTGCCAGTAGGACAAATATAGAGGGAAATGGCTACACCTTC. Amino acids: CASRTNIEGNGYTF.

This clone was found a few times. The chain carries TRBV28 and TRBJ1-3, with D perhaps matching TRBD1 (5 bases). CDR3 length: 15 residues. Trimming removed 2 bases at V and 1 base at J, with 9 bases between. The germline gives CDR1 MDHEN, CDR2 SYDVKM. The CDR3: CASSLGGASGNTIYF. For the CDR3, the DNA is TGTGCCAGCAGTTTAGGAGGGGCTTCTGGAAACACCATATATTTT.

V is TRBV23-1 and J is TRBJ2-3; 10 nucleotides match TRBD1. TRBV23-1 is recorded as an ORF, its role being uncertain. Trimming removed 8 bases from V and 5 bases from J; junction bases left unmatched: 10. This CDR3 has 15 amino acids. In DNA, the CDR3 is TGCGCCAGCCGGCGGACAGGGGGGATTGGAGATACGCAGTATTTT. As protein: CASRRTGGIGDTQYF.

This chain joins TRBV7-2 and TRBJ1-5; unclear D gene. CDR3 length equals 15 residues. V was pared by 1 base and J by 0 bases, with 7 bases between. Germline V lookup: CDR1 SGHTA, CDR2 FQGNSA. This CDR3 reads CASSLVSGSNQPQHF. DNA for the CDR3: TGTGCCAGCAGCTTAGTCTCGGGTAGCAATCAGCCCCAGCATTTT.